This is a list of T cell receptor beta chains from one sample in a study of shared clonotypes between healthy human individuals. Profiling relied on immunoSEQ multiplex PCR, and the TCRdb table lists in-frame clones only, not all of them. The table includes 1.5 million to 2.5 million clones, roughly 95% detected once. Sequenced input: naive CD8+ T cells sorted from blood. The receptors here all came from a man younger than 35 in good health. Each CDR3 is given with its conserved first and last residue.

v_gene,len,j_gene,CDR3aa
TRBV9,15,TRBJ1-2,CASSVVGSGPYGYTF
TRBV5-1,15,TRBJ2-7,CASSPWTGAQYEQYF
TRBV4-1,14,TRBJ1-2,CASSHLDGLDGYTF
TRBV5-1,14,TRBJ2-7,CASSLVQGGYEQYF
TRBV28,14,TRBJ1-3,CASNPTGVGNTIYF
TRBV4-1,16,TRBJ2-1,CASNPGAGPSYNEQFF
TRBV6-6,13,TRBJ2-2,CASSSRGTGELFF
TRBV5-3,15,TRBJ1-4,CARSLRDRGREKLFF
TRBV5-1,14,TRBJ1-1,CASSLADYGREAFF
TRBV11-2,15,TRBJ2-7,CASSSLAASSYEQYF
TRBV21-1,20,TRBJ2-2,CASSDPREPAGGPSTGELFF
TRBV19,15,TRBJ2-5,CASSFGTSGSETQYF
TRBV11-2,17,TRBJ2-3,CASSLTVGSGGTDTQYF
TRBV11-2,18,TRBJ2-1,CASSLVGQGMRSYNEQFF
TRBV28,13,TRBJ2-7,CASSSGESYEQYF
TRBV29-1,10,TRBJ1-1,CSVRDTEAFF
TRBV9,15,TRBJ2-7,CASSASGTSLDEQYF
TRBV11-3,13,TRBJ2-1,CASSLGTVSEQFF
TRBV19,16,TRBJ2-3,CASSISLEGTTDTQYF
TRBV4-2,17,TRBJ1-2,CASSQEGQGAVNYGYTF
TRBV28,16,TRBJ1-3,CASSPDRGISGNTIYF
TRBV5-6,13,TRBJ2-7,CASSAFDPYEQYF
TRBV21-1,13,TRBJ2-7,CASRDRLFYEQYF
TRBV7-2,14,TRBJ2-7,CASSPGTGEYEQYF
TRBV5-1,16,TRBJ2-7,CASSFRGGTVEDEQYF
TRBV7-2,14,TRBJ2-7,CASSLGTGAYEQYF
TRBV29-1,14,TRBJ2-1,CSVEGLAGYNEQFF
TRBV5-6,14,TRBJ2-2,CASTWGPGTGELFF
TRBV7-2,15,TRBJ2-3,CASSSGSYSTDTQYF
TRBV5-6,16,TRBJ1-5,CASSFISAGTNQPQHF
TRBV5-6,16,TRBJ1-2,CASSSWGGTFNYGYTF
TRBV10-2,16,TRBJ2-7,CASSAPPNSESYEQYF
TRBV28,11,TRBJ1-6,CATFVRSPLHF
TRBV28,14,TRBJ1-5,CASSLIVEDQPQHF
TRBV19,13,TRBJ1-1,CASSIIGGSEAFF
TRBV28,15,TRBJ2-1,CASSPDLGLTSEQFF
TRBV7-9,15,TRBJ2-3,CASQIRTVTTDTQYF
TRBV9,14,TRBJ1-1,CASSKQGLNTEAFF
TRBV5-1,18,TRBJ2-3,CASSRDREATKNTDTQYF
TRBV6-5,15,TRBJ2-3,CASSYASGIADTQYF
TRBV9,15,TRBJ2-7,CASSVVTSGIDEQYF
TRBV27,14,TRBJ2-7,CASSFGFNSYEQYF
TRBV4-1,15,TRBJ2-7,CASSQAEGPSYEQYF
TRBV6-5,16,TRBJ2-7,CASSYSSSGRAHEQYF
TRBV7-8,19,TRBJ2-6,CASSFPRQGLPSGANVLTF
TRBV19,13,TRBJ2-7,CASSIGQGVEQYF
TRBV7-9,16,TRBJ2-3,CASSLGASGGTDTQYF
TRBV27,14,TRBJ1-6,CASSPGGFNSPLHF
TRBV21-1,15,TRBJ2-1,CASSNPGLAASEQFF
TRBV5-5,14,TRBJ1-6,CASSLAGGASPLHF
TRBV7-7,13,TRBJ2-1,CASSPGEGNEQFF